The present entry profiles one T cell receptor beta chain with its context. The source of the sample is a study of cytomegalovirus exposure and HLA in healthy donors. The CDR3 totals 16 residues. V was clipped by 3 bases and J by 3 bases; unmatched bases: 7. Germline V gives CDR1 SGDLS, CDR2 YYNGEE. 60 Vbeta and 13 Jbeta primers were used in PCR. TCRdb keeps only in-frame clones here, not all; method: immunoSEQ multiplex PCR. The sample lists some 180,000 clones; roughly 9.5% were seen once. The V and J genes are TRBV9 and TRBJ2-1; 9 bases agree with TRBD2. The TCR sequence derives from a woman in her thirties in good health and CMV-seropositive. The sequenced sample was PBMCs. The CDR3 coding sequence is TGTGCCAGCAGCGCCAGGAGCGGGAGGCTCTACAATGAGCAGTTCTTC. The encoded protein is CASSARSGRLYNEQFF.